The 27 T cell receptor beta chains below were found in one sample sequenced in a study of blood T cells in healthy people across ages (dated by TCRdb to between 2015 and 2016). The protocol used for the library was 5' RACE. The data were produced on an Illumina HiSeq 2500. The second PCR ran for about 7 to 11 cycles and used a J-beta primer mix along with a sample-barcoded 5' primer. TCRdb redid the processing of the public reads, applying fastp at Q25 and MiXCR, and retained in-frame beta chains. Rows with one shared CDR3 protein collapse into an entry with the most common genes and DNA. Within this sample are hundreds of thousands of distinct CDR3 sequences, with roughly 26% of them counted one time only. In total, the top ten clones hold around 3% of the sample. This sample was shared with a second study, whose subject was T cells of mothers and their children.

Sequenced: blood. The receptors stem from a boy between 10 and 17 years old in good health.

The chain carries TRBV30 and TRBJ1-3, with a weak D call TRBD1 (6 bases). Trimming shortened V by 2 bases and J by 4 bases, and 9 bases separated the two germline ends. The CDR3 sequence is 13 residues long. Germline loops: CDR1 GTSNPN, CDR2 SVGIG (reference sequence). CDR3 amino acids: CAWSSGQGNTIYF. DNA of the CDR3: TGTGCCTGGAGTTCCGGACAGGGAAACACCATATATTTT.

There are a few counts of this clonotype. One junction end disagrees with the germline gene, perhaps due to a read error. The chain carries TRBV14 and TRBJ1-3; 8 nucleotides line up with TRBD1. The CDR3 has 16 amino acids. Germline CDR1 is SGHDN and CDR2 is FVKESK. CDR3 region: CASSQAGTGSGNAIYF. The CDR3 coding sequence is TGTGCCAGCAGCCAAGCTGGGACAGGCTCTGGAAACGCCATATATTTT.

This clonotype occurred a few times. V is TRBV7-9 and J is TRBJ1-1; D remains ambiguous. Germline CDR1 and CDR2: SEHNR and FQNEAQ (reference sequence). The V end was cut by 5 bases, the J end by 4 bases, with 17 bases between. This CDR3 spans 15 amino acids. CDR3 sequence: CASSPPVQRATEAFF. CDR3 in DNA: TGTGCCAGCAGCCCCCCGGTGCAGAGGGCCACTGAAGCTTTCTTT.

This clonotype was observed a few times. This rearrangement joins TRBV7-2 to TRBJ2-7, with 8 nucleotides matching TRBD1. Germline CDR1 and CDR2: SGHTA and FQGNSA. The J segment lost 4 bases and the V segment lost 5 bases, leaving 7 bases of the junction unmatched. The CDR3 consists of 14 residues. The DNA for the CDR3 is TGTGCCAGCAGCATACTCAGGGGGCGGTACGAGCAGTACTTC. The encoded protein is CASSILRGRYEQYF.

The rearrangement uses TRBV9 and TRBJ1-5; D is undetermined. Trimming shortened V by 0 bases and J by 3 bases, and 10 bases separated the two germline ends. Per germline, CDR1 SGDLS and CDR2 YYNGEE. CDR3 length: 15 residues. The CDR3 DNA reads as TGTGCCAGCAGCGTAGATGCGAGGCTCAATCAGCCCCAGCATTTT. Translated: CASSVDARLNQPQHF.

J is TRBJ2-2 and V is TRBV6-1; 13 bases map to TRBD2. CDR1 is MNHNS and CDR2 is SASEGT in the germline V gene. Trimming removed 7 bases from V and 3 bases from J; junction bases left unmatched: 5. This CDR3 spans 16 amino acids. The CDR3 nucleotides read TGTGCCAGCATCGGACTAGCGGGGGCCTACACCGGGGAGCTGTTTTTT. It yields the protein CASIGLAGAYTGELFF.

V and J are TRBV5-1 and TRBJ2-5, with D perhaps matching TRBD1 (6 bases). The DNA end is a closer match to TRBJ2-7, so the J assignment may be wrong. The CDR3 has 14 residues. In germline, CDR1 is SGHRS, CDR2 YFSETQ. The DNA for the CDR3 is TGCGCCAGCAGCTCAAACAGGGTCGACTACGAGCAGTACTTC. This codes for CASSSNRVDYEQYF.

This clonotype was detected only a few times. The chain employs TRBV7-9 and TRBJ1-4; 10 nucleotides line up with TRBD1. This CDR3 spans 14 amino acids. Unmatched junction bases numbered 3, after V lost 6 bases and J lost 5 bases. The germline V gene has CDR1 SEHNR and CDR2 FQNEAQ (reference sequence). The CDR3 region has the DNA TGTGCCAGCAGATCGGGACAGGGGAATGAAAAACTGTTTTTT. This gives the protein CASRSGQGNEKLFF.

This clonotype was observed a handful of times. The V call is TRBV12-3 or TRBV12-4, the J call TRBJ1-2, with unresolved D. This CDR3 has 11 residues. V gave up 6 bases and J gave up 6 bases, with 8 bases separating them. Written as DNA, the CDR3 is TGTGCCAGCAGCCCTGGACATGGCTACACCTTC. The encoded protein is CASSPGHGYTF.

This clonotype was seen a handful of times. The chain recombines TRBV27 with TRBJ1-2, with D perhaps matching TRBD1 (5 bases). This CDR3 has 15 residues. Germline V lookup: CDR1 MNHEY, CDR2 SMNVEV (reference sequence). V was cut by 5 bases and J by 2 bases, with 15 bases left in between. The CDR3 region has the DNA TGTGCCAGCAGTCCCTACCGACAGCTCAACTATGGCTACACCTTC. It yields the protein CASSPYRQLNYGYTF.

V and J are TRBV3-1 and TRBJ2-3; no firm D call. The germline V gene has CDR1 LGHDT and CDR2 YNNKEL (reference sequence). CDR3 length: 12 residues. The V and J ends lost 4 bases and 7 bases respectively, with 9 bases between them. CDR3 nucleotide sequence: TGTGCCAGCAGCCGAGAGAGTTATACGCAGTATTTT. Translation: CASSRESYTQYF.

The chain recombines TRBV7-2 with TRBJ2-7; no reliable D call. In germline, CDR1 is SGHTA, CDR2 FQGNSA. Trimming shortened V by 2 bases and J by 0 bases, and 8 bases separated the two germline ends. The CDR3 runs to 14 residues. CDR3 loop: CASSLSQSSYEQYF. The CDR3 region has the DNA TGTGCCAGCAGCTTAAGTCAGAGCTCCTACGAGCAGTACTTC.

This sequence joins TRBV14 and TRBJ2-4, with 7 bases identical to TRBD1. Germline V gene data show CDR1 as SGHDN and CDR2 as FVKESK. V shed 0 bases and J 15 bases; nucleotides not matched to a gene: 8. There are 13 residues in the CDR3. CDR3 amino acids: CASSQEWQGEMYF. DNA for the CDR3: TGTGCCAGCAGCCAAGAATGGCAGGGGGAAATGTACTTC. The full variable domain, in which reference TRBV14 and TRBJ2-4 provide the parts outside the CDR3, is EAGVTQFPSHSVIEKGQTVTLRCDPISGHDNLYWYRRVMGKEIKFLLHFVKESKQDESGMPNNRFLAERTGGTYSTLKVQPAELEDSGVYFCASSQEWQGEMYFGAGTRLSVL.

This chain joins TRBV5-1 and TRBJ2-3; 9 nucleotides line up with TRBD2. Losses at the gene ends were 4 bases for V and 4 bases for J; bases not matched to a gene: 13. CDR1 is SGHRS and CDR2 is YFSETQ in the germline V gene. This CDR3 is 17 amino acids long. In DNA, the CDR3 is TGCGCCAGCAGCCTCTCGGGGAGGACTAGCGTTTCAGATACGCAGTATTTT. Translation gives CASSLSGRTSVSDTQYF. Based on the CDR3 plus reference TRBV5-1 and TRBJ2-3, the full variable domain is KAGVTQTPRYLIKTRGQQVTLSCSPISGHRSVSWYQQTPGQGLQFLFEYFSETQRNKGNFPGRFSGRQFSNSRSEMNVSTLELGDSALYLCASSLSGRTSVSDTQYFGPGTRLTVL.

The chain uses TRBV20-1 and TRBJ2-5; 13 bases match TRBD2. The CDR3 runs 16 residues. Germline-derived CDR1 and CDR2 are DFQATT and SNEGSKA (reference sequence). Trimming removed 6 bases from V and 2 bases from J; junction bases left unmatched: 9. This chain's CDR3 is CSAGLAGVRIQETQYF. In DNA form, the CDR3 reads TGCAGTGCCGGACTAGCGGGGGTCCGGATTCAAGAGACCCAGTACTTC.

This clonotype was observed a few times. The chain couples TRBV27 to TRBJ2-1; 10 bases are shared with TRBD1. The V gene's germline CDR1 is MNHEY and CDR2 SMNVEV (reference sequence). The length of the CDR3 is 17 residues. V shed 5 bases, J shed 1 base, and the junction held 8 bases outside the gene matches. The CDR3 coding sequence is TGTGCCAGCAGTCCCTGGGGACAGGGGCGATCCTACAATGAGCAGTTCTTC. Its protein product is CASSPWGQGRSYNEQFF.

This chain's CDR3 is CASTPGAGTYNEQFF. The CDR3 bases are TGTGCCAGCACTCCGGGGGCGGGGACCTACAATGAGCAGTTCTTC. This chain links TRBV9 with TRBJ2-5; D possibly matches TRBD1 or TRBD2 (6 bases each). The J call could be wrong; TRBJ2-1 is a better fit for the DNA end. The CDR3 is 15 residues long. Germline CDR1 SGDLS, CDR2 YYNGEE.

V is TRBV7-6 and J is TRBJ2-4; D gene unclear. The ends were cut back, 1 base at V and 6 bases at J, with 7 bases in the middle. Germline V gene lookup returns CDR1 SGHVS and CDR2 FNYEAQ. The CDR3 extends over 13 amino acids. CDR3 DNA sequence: TGTGCCAGCAGCTTAGGAGACTTAAACATTCAGTACTTC. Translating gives CASSLGDLNIQYF.

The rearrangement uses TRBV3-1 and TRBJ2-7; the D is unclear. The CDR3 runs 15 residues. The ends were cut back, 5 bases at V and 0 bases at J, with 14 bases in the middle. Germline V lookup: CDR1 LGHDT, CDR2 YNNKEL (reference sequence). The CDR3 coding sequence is TGTGCCAGCAGCGGTCGAAGAGGATTCTCCTACGAGCAGTACTTC. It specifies CASSGRRGFSYEQYF.

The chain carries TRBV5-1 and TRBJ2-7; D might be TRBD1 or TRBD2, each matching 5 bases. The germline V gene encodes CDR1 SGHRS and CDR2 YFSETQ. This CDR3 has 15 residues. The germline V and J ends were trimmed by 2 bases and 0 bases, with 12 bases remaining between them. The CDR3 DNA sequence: TGCGCCAGCAGCTTTTCTACTGGGGGCTCCTACGAGCAGTACTTC. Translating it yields CASSFSTGGSYEQYF.

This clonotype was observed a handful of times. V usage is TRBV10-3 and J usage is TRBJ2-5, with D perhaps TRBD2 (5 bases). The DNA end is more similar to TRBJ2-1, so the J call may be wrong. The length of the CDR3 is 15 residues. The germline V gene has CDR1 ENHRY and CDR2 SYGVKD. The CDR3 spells CAISVGDGAYNEQFF. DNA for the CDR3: TGTGCCATCAGTGTTGGTGACGGGGCCTACAATGAGCAGTTCTTC.

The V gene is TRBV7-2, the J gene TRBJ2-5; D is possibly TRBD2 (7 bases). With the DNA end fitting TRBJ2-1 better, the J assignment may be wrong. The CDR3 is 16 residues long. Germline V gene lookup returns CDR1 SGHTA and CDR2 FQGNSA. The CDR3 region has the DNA TGTGCCAGCAGCCACCAAGGGGGGGGGCGTCACAATGAGCAGTTCTTC. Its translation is CASSHQGGGRHNEQFF.

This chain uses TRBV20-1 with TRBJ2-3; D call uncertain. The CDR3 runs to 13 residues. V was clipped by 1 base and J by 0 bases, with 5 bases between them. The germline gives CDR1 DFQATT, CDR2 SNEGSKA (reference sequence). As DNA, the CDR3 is TGCAGTGCTAGAGGTCGCAGCACAGATACGCAGTATTTT. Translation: CSARGRSTDTQYF.

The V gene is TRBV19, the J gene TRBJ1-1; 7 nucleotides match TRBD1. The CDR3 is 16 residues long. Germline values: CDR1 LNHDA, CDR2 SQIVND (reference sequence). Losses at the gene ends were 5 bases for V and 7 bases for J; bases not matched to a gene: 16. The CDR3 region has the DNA TGTGCCAGTAGTGGCGCCTTAGGGACAGCCAAGGGTGAAGCTTTCTTT. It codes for CASSGALGTAKGEAFF.

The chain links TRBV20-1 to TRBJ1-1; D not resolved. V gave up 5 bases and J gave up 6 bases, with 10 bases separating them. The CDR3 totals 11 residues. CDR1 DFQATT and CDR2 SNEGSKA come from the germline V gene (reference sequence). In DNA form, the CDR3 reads TGCAGTGCTCCGACTGTAGCTGAAGCTTTCTTT. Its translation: CSAPTVAEAFF.

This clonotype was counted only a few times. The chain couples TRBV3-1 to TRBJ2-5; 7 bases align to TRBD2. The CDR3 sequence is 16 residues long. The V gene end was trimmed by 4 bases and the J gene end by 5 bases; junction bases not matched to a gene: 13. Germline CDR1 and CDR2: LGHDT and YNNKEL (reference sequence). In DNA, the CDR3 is TGTGCCAGCAGCCCCCACTGGGCGGGGGAGATTGAGACCCAGTACTTC. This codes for CASSPHWAGEIETQYF.

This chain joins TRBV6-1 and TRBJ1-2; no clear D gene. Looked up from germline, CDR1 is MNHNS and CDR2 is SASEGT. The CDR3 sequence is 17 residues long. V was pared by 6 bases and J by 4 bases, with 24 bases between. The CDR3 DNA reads TGTGCCAGCAGGCCTGCCCCCGGCGTGACGAGCGGCTATGGCTACACCTTC. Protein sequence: CASRPAPGVTSGYGYTF.